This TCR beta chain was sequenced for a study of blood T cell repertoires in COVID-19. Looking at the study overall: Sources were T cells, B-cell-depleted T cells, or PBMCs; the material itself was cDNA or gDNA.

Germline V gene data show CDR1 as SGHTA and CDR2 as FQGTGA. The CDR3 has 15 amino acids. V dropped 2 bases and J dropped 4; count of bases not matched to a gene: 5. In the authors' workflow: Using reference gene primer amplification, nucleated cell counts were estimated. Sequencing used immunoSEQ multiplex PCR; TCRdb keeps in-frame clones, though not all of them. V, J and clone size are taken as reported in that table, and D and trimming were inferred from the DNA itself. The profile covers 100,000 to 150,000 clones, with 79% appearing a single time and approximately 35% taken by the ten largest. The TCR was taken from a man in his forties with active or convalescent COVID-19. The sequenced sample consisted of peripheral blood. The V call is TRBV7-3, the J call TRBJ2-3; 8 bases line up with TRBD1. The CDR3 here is CASSLGGQGPDTQYF. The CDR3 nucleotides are TGTGCCAGCAGCTTAGGAGGACAGGGTCCAGATACGCAGTATTTT.